This T cell receptor (beta chain) was recovered during a study of blood T cell repertoires in COVID-19. Study overall: Whether acute or convalescent, the COVID-19 samples came from the United States, Italy and Spain. Sources were T cells, B-cell-depleted T cells, or PBMCs; the material itself was cDNA or gDNA.

Methods used by the authors: Nucleated cell number was recorded as an estimate derived from reference gene primer amplification. Repertoires were generated with immunoSEQ multiplex PCR, while TCRdb's copy carries only in-frame clones and drops some. The V and J calls and clone size were taken over from that table, and D and trimming were inferred from the DNA. The sample holds fewer than 60,000 clones, approximately 80% seen once. Enrollment of patients from Seattle took place during active infection, with longitudinal follow-up. Sequencing was performed on peripheral blood. The TCR originated in a man aged 25-45 years with COVID-19, enrolled during active disease.

This chain's CDR3 is CASKGDRGPDGYTF. In DNA form, the CDR3 reads TGTGCCAGTAAGGGGGACAGGGGGCCGGATGGCTACACCTTC. The genes are TRBV19 and TRBJ1-2, with TRBD1 matching 12 bases. V shed 7 bases and J 6 bases; nucleotides not matched to a gene: 6. The CDR3 extends over 14 amino acids. Germline CDR1 is LNHDA and CDR2 is SQIVND (reference sequence). The full variable domain, in which reference TRBV19 and TRBJ1-2 provide the parts outside the CDR3, is DGGITQSPKYLFRKEGQNVTLSCEQNLNHDAMYWYRQDPGQGLRLIYYSQIVNDFQKGDIAEGYSVSREKKESFPLTVTSAQKNPTAFYLCASKGDRGPDGYTFGSGTRLTVV.